The 12 T cell receptor beta chains presented below share a single source sample, sequenced in a study of T cell changes during pregnancy in multiple sclerosis. TCRdb's table, derived via immunoSEQ multiplex PCR, lists solely in-frame clones and lacks some. Found here are 33,000 or so clones, about nine tenths of them singletons; the top ten hold under 5%. The sequences come from CD8+ T cells from peripheral blood mononuclear cells, collected in the second trimester of pregnancy. Receptors were obtained from a female donor in good health, enrolled as a control in a pregnancy study.

The chain couples TRBV5-4 to TRBJ2-7, with 7 positions matching TRBD1. Trimming cost V 5 bases and J 4 bases; bases outside gene matches: 6. Germline values: CDR1 SGHNT, CDR2 YYREEE (reference sequence). The CDR3 length is 13 residues. CDR3 DNA sequence: TGTGCCAGCAGAGACAGGGTGACTTACGAGCAGTACTTC. Protein: CASRDRVTYEQYF.

The chain couples TRBV9 to TRBJ2-1, with D hard to call. The CDR3 has 13 residues. Per the germline V gene, CDR1 is SGDLS and CDR2 is YYNGEE. V was shortened by 6 bases and J by 4 bases, with 11 bases between the two germline ends. The CDR3 coding sequence is TGTGCCAGCACGCAGACTGATTACAATGAGCAGTTCTTC. Translating gives CASTQTDYNEQFF. The full variable domain, in which reference TRBV9 and TRBJ2-1 provide the parts outside the CDR3, is DSGVTQTPKHLITATGQRVTLRCSPRSGDLSVYWYQQSLDQGLQFLIQYYNGEERAKGNILERFSAQQFPDLHSELNLSSLELGDSALYFCASTQTDYNEQFFGPGTRLTVL.

The V and J genes are TRBV7-8 and TRBJ2-5; 10 nucleotides align to TRBD2. Germline loops: CDR1 SGHVS, CDR2 FQNEAQ. J was trimmed by 9 bases and V by 1 base; bases with no gene match: 8. This CDR3 comprises 15 residues. The CDR3 loop is CASSLGLAGVRAQYF. CDR3 coding DNA: TGTGCCAGCAGCTTAGGGCTAGCGGGGGTTAGGGCCCAGTACTTC.

V usage is TRBV5-6 and J usage is TRBJ1-2, with D perhaps TRBD1 (6 bases). The CDR3 is 13 amino acids. The germline gives CDR1 SGHDT, CDR2 YYEEEE. Trimming cost V 1 base and J 6 bases, with 10 bases left between them. The chain's CDR3 is CASSLRQGHGYTF. In DNA, the CDR3 is TGTGCCAGCAGCTTGAGGCAGGGGCATGGCTACACCTTC.

The count of this clone is one. The chain carries TRBV27 and TRBJ2-7; TRBD1 might be the D (5 bases). Trimming cost V 2 bases and J 3 bases, with 8 bases left between them. The CDR3 is 13 residues long. Looked up from germline, CDR1 is MNHEY and CDR2 is SMNVEV (reference sequence). The CDR3 sequence: CASSLGRDYEQYF. In DNA, the CDR3 is TGTGCCAGCAGTTTAGGCAGGGACTACGAGCAGTACTTC.

The chain joins TRBV18 to TRBJ2-5; 11 bases agree with TRBD2. Trimming took 3 bases from V and 0 from J; bases not matched to a gene: 9. Germline-derived CDR1 and CDR2 are KGHSH and LQKENI. CDR3 size: 18 residues. CDR3: CASSPPGLADPYQETQYF. The CDR3 nucleotides read TGTGCCAGCTCACCCCCGGGACTAGCGGACCCGTACCAAGAGACCCAGTACTTC.

CDR3 in amino acids: CASSLEGTGDEKLFF. For the CDR3, the DNA is TGTGCCAGCAGCTTAGAGGGGACAGGAGATGAAAAACTGTTTTTT. The rearrangement joins TRBV7-2 to TRBJ1-4; 8 nucleotides agree with TRBD1. CDR1 is SGHTA and CDR2 is FQGNSA in the germline V gene. With V trimmed by 1 base and J by 6 bases, 4 bases remained unmatched. The CDR3 consists of 15 residues.

V is TRBV30 and J is TRBJ2-7; a weak D match, TRBD2 (5 bases). There are 16 residues in the CDR3. Germline V gives CDR1 GTSNPN, CDR2 SVGIG (reference sequence). Trimming took off 3 bases at V and 0 bases at J, with 18 bases between the two ends. CDR3 in amino acids: CAWRGSREGSSYEQYF. As DNA, the CDR3 is TGTGCCTGGAGGGGGAGCCGGGAAGGGAGCTCCTACGAGCAGTACTTC. Full variable domain (missing parts from reference TRBV30 and TRBJ2-7): SQTIHQWPATLVQPVGSPLSLECTVEGTSNPNLYWYRQAAGRGLQLLFYSVGIGQISSEVPQNLSASRPQDRQFILSSKKLLLSDSGFYLCAWRGSREGSSYEQYFGPGTRLTVT.

The V and J genes are TRBV27 and TRBJ1-1; unclear D gene. Germline CDR1 MNHEY, CDR2 SMNVEV (reference sequence). Trimming took 5 bases from V and 0 from J, leaving 7 bases between them. CDR3 length: 13 residues. This CDR3 is CASSEGLNTEAFF. CDR3 DNA: TGTGCCAGCAGTGAGGGTTTGAACACTGAAGCTTTCTTT.

V and J are TRBV11-2 and TRBJ2-5; 9 positions match TRBD2. The CDR3 sequence is 15 residues long. Germline V gene data show CDR1 as SGHAT and CDR2 as FQNNGV. The V segment lost 0 bases and the J segment 4 bases; nucleotides outside the gene matches: 3. In DNA, the CDR3 is TGTGCCAGCAGCTTAGAGCGGGGGGGCCGAGAGACCCAGTACTTC. Translating it yields CASSLERGGRETQYF.

The chain couples TRBV6-4 to TRBJ2-3, with 10 bases identical to TRBD2. CDR1 and CDR2 from the germline V gene are MRHNA and SNTAGT. V lost 3 bases and J lost 4; bases outside the gene matches: 13. This CDR3 is built from 18 residues. The CDR3 loop is CASSEWGISSGGADTQYF. The DNA of the CDR3 is TGTGCCAGCAGTGAATGGGGAATTTCTAGCGGGGGCGCAGATACGCAGTATTTT.

The chain uses TRBV19 and TRBJ1-5; maybe TRBD1 (6 bases). Germline V lookup: CDR1 LNHDA, CDR2 SQIVND (reference sequence). There are 15 residues in the CDR3. Trimming stripped 0 bases from V and 7 bases from J, with 13 bases between. The CDR3 loop reads CASSIDKQGGQPQHF. The CDR3 nucleotides are TGTGCCAGTAGTATAGATAAACAGGGTGGGCAGCCCCAGCATTTT.